The 21 T cell receptor beta chains listed next were all sequenced from one sample in a study of T cell repertoires in cytomegalovirus infection. MiXCR was run by TCRdb on the reads, yielding one entry per CDR3 protein. The sample includes about 440,000 distinct CDR3 sequences, approximately 32% seen only once; the top ten take roughly 13%. Material for sequencing was PBMCs. The receptor set was obtained from a human donor in good health (CMV status not recorded). Some clones in this sample may be carry-over from other donors' samples.

The chain has TRBV14 and TRBJ2-5, with 8 bases that match TRBD2. CDR1 and CDR2 (germline): SGHDN, FVKESK. J lost 5 bases, V lost 4 bases, and 12 bases had no gene match. The CDR3 consists of 16 residues. The CDR3 spells CASSPKRGQGLETQYF. The CDR3 nucleotides read TGTGCCAGCAGCCCCAAGCGGGGGCAGGGCTTGGAGACCCAGTACTTC.

This clonotype has at least ten counts. The chain combines TRBV7-6 with TRBJ2-5; tentative D call: TRBD2 (5 bases). The V end lost 6 bases, the J end lost 4 bases, and 15 bases lay between the germline ends. This CDR3 has 14 amino acids. Germline values: CDR1 SGHVS, CDR2 FNYEAQ. DNA of the CDR3: TGTGCCAGCAGACCCCCGGGGTTCGGAGAGACCCAGTACTTC. It yields the protein CASRPPGFGETQYF.

The rearrangement links TRBV2 to TRBJ2-5, with D perhaps TRBD2 (5 bases). V lost 3 bases and J lost 3, with 8 bases in between. This CDR3 is built from 13 residues. Germline CDR1 is SNHLY and CDR2 is FYNNEI. The CDR3 DNA reads as TGTGCCAGCAGTGACGGGGTAGAAGAGACCCAGTACTTC. This encodes CASSDGVEETQYF.

The rearrangement links TRBV6-5 to TRBJ1-2, with TRBD1 matching over 11 bases. Germline assignment: CDR1 MNHEY and CDR2 SVGAGI. This CDR3 is 16 amino acids long. The J segment lost 8 bases and the V segment lost 2 bases, leaving 10 bases of the junction unmatched. CDR3 protein: CASSYQRTGGAEGYTF. As DNA, the CDR3 is TGTGCCAGCAGTTACCAGCGGACAGGGGGCGCGGAGGGCTACACCTTC.

With respect to this clonotype: A read error is possible here, since a much larger clone lies one base away. The V call is TRBV11-2, the J call TRBJ2-7; no clear D. This CDR3 spans 16 amino acids. V was trimmed by 1 base and J by 0 bases, leaving 13 bases between them. Germline V gene sequence: CDR1 SGHAT, CDR2 FQNNGV. As DNA, the CDR3 is TGTGCCAGCAGCTTAGCTCCATGGAAAAGCTCCTACGAGCAGTACTTC. Translating gives CASSLAPWKSSYEQYF.

This clonotype was observed at least ten times. The chain couples TRBV6-1 to TRBJ1-5; D unclear. Germline-derived CDR1 and CDR2 are MNHNS and SASEGT. V was pared by 3 bases and J by 1 base, with 4 bases between. The CDR3 has 13 residues. The CDR3: CASSDVSNQPQHF. The CDR3 nucleotides are TGTGCCAGCAGTGATGTAAGCAATCAGCCCCAGCATTTT.

This clonotype was detected ten times or more. The chain is built from TRBV11-2 and TRBJ2-7; D is undetermined. CDR3 length: 12 amino acids. Germline values: CDR1 SGHAT, CDR2 FQNNGV. V lost 4 bases, J lost 0 bases, and 4 bases lay in between. DNA for the CDR3: TGTGCCAGCAGCTCCAACTCCTACGAGCAGTACTTC. This translates into CASSSNSYEQYF.

This clonotype has at least ten counts. The chain is built from TRBV12-3 or TRBV12-4 and TRBJ1-5; 7 bases are a match to TRBD1. This CDR3 has 15 residues. Trimming at V came to 6 bases and at J to 4 bases, leaving 9 bases not matched to a gene. The CDR3 sequence: CASRALGTVNQPQHF. DNA for the CDR3: TGTGCCAGCAGGGCACTGGGGACAGTTAATCAGCCCCAGCATTTT.

Points on this clonotype: Being one base from a much bigger clone, this may be a read error. This chain uses TRBV11-3 with TRBJ2-2, with D maybe TRBD2 (5 bases). This CDR3 is built from 18 residues. From germline, CDR1 is SGHNT and CDR2 YENEEA. CDR3 coding DNA: TGTGCCAGCAGCTTAGCGTATTGGCATCTCCCGAACACCGGGGAGCTGTATTTT. Translating it yields CASSLAYWHLPNTGELYF. Full variable domain (outside the CDR3, taken from reference TRBV11-3 and TRBJ2-2): EAGVVQSPRYKIIEKKQPVAFWCNPISGHNTLYWYLQNLGQGPELLIRYENEEAVDDSQLPKDRFSAERLKGVDSTLKIQPAELGDSAVYLCASSLAYWHLPNTGELYFGEGSRLTVL.

This clonotype was counted a few times. The chain uses TRBV10-2 and TRBJ2-4; perhaps TRBD2 as D (6 bases). The V gene lost 7 bases and the J gene lost 2 bases, with 18 bases spanning the gap. The CDR3 consists of 16 residues. Germline-derived CDR1 and CDR2 are WSHSY and SAAADI. CDR3 amino acids: CASKIGRGRTKNIQYF. The CDR3 DNA is TGCGCCAGCAAAATAGGGCGGGGAAGGACCAAAAACATTCAGTACTTC.

This clonotype has a handful of counts. This rearrangement joins TRBV6-2 or TRBV6-3 to TRBJ2-1; TRBD2 matches at 8 bases. This CDR3 contains 14 residues. Germline CDR1 MNHEY, CDR2 SVGEGT. V lost 6 bases and J lost 4; bases outside the gene matches: 5. This chain's CDR3 is CASSQTSAYNEQFF. In nucleotides, the CDR3 is TGTGCCAGCAGCCAGACTAGCGCTTACAATGAGCAGTTCTTC.

This clonotype has a count of ten or more. V and J are TRBV7-9 and TRBJ1-1; no definite D call. Per the germline V gene, CDR1 is SEHNR and CDR2 is FQNEAQ (reference sequence). This CDR3 is 14 amino acids long. V lost 1 base and J 3 bases, leaving 9 bases between the germline ends. The chain's CDR3 is CASSLDTGDTEAFF. The CDR3 region has the DNA TGTGCCAGCAGCTTAGATACCGGGGACACTGAAGCTTTCTTT.

This clonotype was found a few times. The chain carries TRBV12-3 or TRBV12-4 and TRBJ2-4, with TRBD1 matching 8 bases. This CDR3 has 15 amino acids. V lost 4 bases and J lost 6; bases outside the gene matches: 8. This chain's CDR3 is CASSSLTGAANIQYF. The CDR3 DNA reads as TGTGCCAGCAGTTCTCTGACAGGGGCGGCAAACATTCAGTACTTC.

This clonotype was detected only a few times. The J gene is TRBJ2-1, the V gene TRBV4-1; 9 nucleotides align to TRBD2. The junction had 10 bases not matched to a gene; V was cut back by 1 base and J by 3 bases. CDR1 and CDR2 (germline): MGHRA, YSYEKL. CDR3 length: 18 residues. The CDR3 DNA sequence: TGCGCCAGCAGCCAAGTCCCGGGACTAGCAGCCCTCTACAATGAGCAGTTCTTC. As protein: CASSQVPGLAALYNEQFF.

The chain carries TRBV7-9 and TRBJ1-4; possibly TRBD1 for D (5 bases). The CDR3 totals 17 residues. The germline gives CDR1 SEHNR, CDR2 FQNEAQ (reference sequence). The V gene lost 1 base and the J gene lost 4 bases, with 16 bases spanning the gap. The DNA of the CDR3 is TGTGCCAGCAGCTTAGGGGACCAGAGGAGAGTTAATGAAAAACTGTTTTTT. Its protein product is CASSLGDQRRVNEKLFF.

The rearrangement joins TRBV20-1 to TRBJ2-3; D might be TRBD1 (6 bases). From germline, CDR1 is DFQATT and CDR2 SNEGSKA (reference sequence). This CDR3 has 13 residues. V was cut by 2 bases and J by 4 bases, with 10 bases left in between. CDR3 region: CSARQHRADTQYF. In DNA, the CDR3 is TGCAGTGCTAGACAACACAGGGCAGATACGCAGTATTTT.

This clonotype has a single count. The chain links TRBV5-1 to TRBJ2-1; either TRBD1 or TRBD2 may fit D (5 bases each). Germline lookup yields CDR1 SGHRS and CDR2 YFSETQ. With 5 bases removed from V and 0 bases from J, the gap between germline ends came to 18 bases. CDR3 size: 17 residues. CDR3 bases: TGCGCCAGCAGTTCGCCGGTTTCAGGGAGCTCCTACAATGAGCAGTTCTTC. Its protein product is CASSSPVSGSSYNEQFF.

The V and J genes are TRBV5-1 and TRBJ2-2; TRBD2 is a possible D gene (6 bases). CDR3 length: 16 residues. Germline V gene lookup returns CDR1 SGHRS and CDR2 YFSETQ. V shed 1 base and J shed 2 bases, with 12 bases lying between them. Here the CDR3 DNA reads TGCGCCAGCAGCTTGTTTGCGGGGTCTAACACCGGGGAGCTGTTTTTT. Amino acids: CASSLFAGSNTGELFF.

The chain is built from TRBV4-1 and TRBJ2-7; TRBD1 is a possible D gene (6 bases). Deletions cut 0 bases from V and 5 bases from J, with 8 bases between. The CDR3 is 13 amino acids. Germline V gene lookup returns CDR1 MGHRA and CDR2 YSYEKL. CDR3 in amino acids: CASSQDGGDEQYF. CDR3 nucleotide sequence: TGCGCCAGCAGCCAAGATGGGGGCGACGAGCAGTACTTC.

The sample holds a few counts of this clonotype. The rearrangement joins TRBV12-3 or TRBV12-4 to TRBJ1-4, with D possibly being TRBD1 (5 bases). This CDR3 has 14 amino acids. The V end lost 6 bases, the J end lost 5 bases, and 13 bases lay between the germline ends. CDR3 protein: CASSLGGFNEKLFF. CDR3 nucleotide sequence: TGTGCCAGCAGCCTGGGGGGATTCAATGAAAAACTGTTTTTT.

The chain combines TRBV20-1 with TRBJ1-5, with TRBD1 as a possible D gene (6 bases). Trimming took 3 bases from V and 3 from J, leaving 12 bases between them. CDR1 and CDR2 from the germline V gene are DFQATT and SNEGSKA (reference sequence). The CDR3 runs to 14 residues. The CDR3 loop reads CSARGGHNNQPQHF. The CDR3 coding sequence is TGCAGTGCTAGGGGGGGACACAACAATCAGCCCCAGCATTTT.